These T cell receptor beta chains were read from a single sample in a study of T cell responses to AZD1222 COVID-19 vaccine. The method was immunoSEQ multiplex PCR; TCRdb's version includes in-frame clones alone and lacks a portion of them. The sample carries roughly 170,000 clones, 85% to 95% recorded once. Sample: peripheral blood, taken 28 days after the second AZD1222 dose. All receptors derive from an adult who received the AZD1222 COVID-19 vaccine. Both conserved end residues are part of each CDR3. Each record gives: J gene, V gene, CDR3 protein.

>TRBJ1-6|TRBV28
CASSLGSNSYNSPLHF
>TRBJ2-3|TRBV11-2
CASSLSRGPTDTQYF
>TRBJ1-5|TRBV6-4
CASSDRQGSQPQHF
>TRBJ2-3|TRBV19
CATSSGGADTQYF
>TRBJ1-3|TRBV3-1/TRBV3-2
CASSRFENTIYF
>TRBJ2-3|TRBV5-6
CASSSMAPSTDTQYF
>TRBJ2-7|TRBV29-1
CSVVDRRKQYF
>TRBJ1-1|TRBV9
CASSPGQLNTEAFF
>TRBJ1-2|TRBV28
CASSLRDGQGGGYTF
>TRBJ1-1|TRBV27
CASSLSGGAEPLEAFF
>TRBJ1-1|TRBV11-2
CASSLSGGNTEAFF
>TRBJ1-5|TRBV18
CASSPGSNQPQHF
>TRBJ2-1|TRBV6-1
CASSELRYNEQFF
>TRBJ2-3|TRBV5-4
CASTARADTQYF
>TRBJ1-3|TRBV29-1
CSVDGTGTPGNTIYF
>TRBJ1-1|TRBV11-3
CASSLTSGGETEAFF
>TRBJ2-1|TRBV28
CASSRGFEQFF
>TRBJ1-1|TRBV27
CASSLTGEVMNTEAFF
>TRBJ2-7|TRBV2
CASSEHAGESYEQYF
>TRBJ1-4|TRBV20-1
CSARGVGKLFF
>TRBJ1-1|TRBV4-1
CASSQDRGTGGTEAFF
>TRBJ1-1|TRBV6-5
CASSYSRTAANTEAFF